This T cell receptor beta chain was retrieved from a study of shared clonotypes between healthy human individuals. From germline, CDR1 is SGHDN and CDR2 FVKESK. V lost 3 bases to trimming and J lost 2 bases; unmatched junction nucleotides: 7. The CDR3 length is 16 residues. Sequencing used immunoSEQ multiplex PCR; TCRdb keeps in-frame clones, though not all of them. The repertoire holds 2 million to 2.5 million clones, with 92% as singletons. A single count supports this clone. Subsets obtained from CD4+ cells comprised CD45RA+ naive and CD45RA-negative memory cells. The receptor was isolated from a man aged 18 to 35 in good health. Some clones in this sample may be carry-over from other donors' samples. The chain recombines TRBV14 with TRBJ1-3; TRBD1 agrees at 7 bases. The sequenced sample consisted of naive CD4+ T cells from PBMCs. Subset here: CD45RA+ positively selected. The CDR3 loop reads CASSHAGGRPGNTIYF. Here the CDR3 DNA reads TGTGCCAGCAGCCACGCAGGGGGTCGCCCTGGAAACACCATATATTTT.